Below are 10 T cell receptor beta chains sequenced from a single sample in a study of blood T cell repertoires in COVID-19. Assay used: immunoSEQ multiplex PCR; TCRdb lists only in-frame clones, some missing. Of 200,000 to 250,000 clones in the sample, 80% to 90% are singletons; the top ten hold about 4.8%. The sample taken for sequencing was peripheral blood. The source of these receptors is a man aged 45-60 years with acute or convalescent COVID-19.

The V call is TRBV7-3, the J call TRBJ1-2; no reliable D call. Trimming pared 5 bases from V and 4 bases from J, leaving 17 bases between. Germline-derived CDR1 and CDR2 are SGHTA and FQGTGA. CDR3 size: 15 residues. CDR3 bases: TGTGCCAGCAGCCCAAGCGGCCAACTGAGCTATGGCTACACCTTC. The encoded protein is CASSPSGQLSYGYTF.

The chain carries TRBV2 and TRBJ1-6, with D perhaps matching TRBD1 (6 bases). This CDR3 is 15 amino acids long. CDR1 is SNHLY and CDR2 is FYNNEI in the germline V gene. Trimming took off 6 bases at V and 6 bases at J, with 15 bases between the two ends. The CDR3 DNA is TGTGCCAGCAGAGGACAGCCGGGCCGTAATTCACCCCTCCACTTT. Its protein product is CASRGQPGRNSPLHF.

The J gene is TRBJ2-3, the V gene TRBV14, with 8 bases that match TRBD1. The CDR3 runs to 14 residues. The V and J ends lost 2 bases and 4 bases, in that order; junction bases with no gene match: 2. CDR1 is SGHDN and CDR2 is FVKESK in the germline V gene. CDR3 in amino acids: CASSQYRGSDTQYF. The CDR3 DNA reads TGTGCCAGCAGCCAATACAGGGGGTCAGATACGCAGTATTTT. Based on the CDR3 plus reference TRBV14 and TRBJ2-3, the full variable domain is EAGVTQFPSHSVIEKGQTVTLRCDPISGHDNLYWYRRVMGKEIKFLLHFVKESKQDESGMPNNRFLAERTGGTYSTLKVQPAELEDSGVYFCASSQYRGSDTQYFGPGTRLTVL.

The chain joins TRBV12-5 to TRBJ1-2; D possibly corresponds to TRBD1 (6 bases). The CDR3 is 13 residues long. Trimming took off 7 bases at V and 7 bases at J, with 16 bases between the two ends. The germline V gene encodes CDR1 LGHNT and CDR2 FRNRAP. The CDR3 is CASAPQGRGGYTF. In DNA, the CDR3 is TGTGCTAGTGCCCCACAGGGTAGGGGTGGCTACACCTTC.

This sequence joins TRBV4-1 and TRBJ1-1; 7 positions match TRBD1. CDR1 and CDR2 (germline): MGHRA, YSYEKL. CDR3 size: 15 residues. Trimming removed 3 bases from V and 4 bases from J; junction bases left unmatched: 8. The CDR3 region has the DNA TGCGCCAGCAGCCAGGCATACAGGGGAGGCACTGAAGCTTTCTTT. Translating it yields CASSQAYRGGTEAFF.

The CDR3 region is CASTSPGQGRTEAFF. CDR3 bases: TGTGCCAGTACCTCCCCGGGACAGGGGAGGACTGAAGCTTTCTTT. This chain connects TRBV19 to TRBJ1-1; the match to TRBD1 covers 10 bases. CDR3 length: 15 residues. V lost 7 bases, J lost 5 bases, and 10 bases stayed unmatched. CDR1 is LNHDA, CDR2 SQIVND, per germline (reference sequence).

The chain carries TRBV5-1 and TRBJ2-1; 7 nucleotides align to TRBD2. The J segment lost 5 bases and the V segment lost 6 bases, leaving 14 bases of the junction unmatched. This CDR3 is built from 16 residues. Per germline, CDR1 SGHRS and CDR2 YFSETQ. The CDR3 region is CASMETTGTKNNEQFF. The CDR3 DNA sequence: TGCGCCAGCATGGAGACAACCGGGACTAAGAACAATGAGCAGTTCTTC.

The chain has TRBV30 and TRBJ1-4; possible D gene TRBD1, 5 bases. The CDR3 loop spans 14 amino acids. The ends were cut back, 2 bases at V and 4 bases at J, with 11 bases in the middle. Germline-derived CDR1 and CDR2 are GTSNPN and SVGIG (reference sequence). CDR3 sequence: CAWSFGANNEKLFF. The CDR3 DNA sequence: TGTGCCTGGAGTTTTGGGGCAAATAATGAAAAACTGTTTTTT. The whole variable domain, filled in from reference TRBV30 and TRBJ1-4, reads SQTIHQWPATLVQPVGSPLSLECTVEGTSNPNLYWYRQAAGRGLQLLFYSVGIGQISSEVPQNLSASRPQDRQFILSSKKLLLSDSGFYLCAWSFGANNEKLFFGSGTQLSVL.

This chain uses TRBV6-5 with TRBJ2-5; D possibly corresponds to TRBD1 (6 bases). Trimming pared 5 bases from V and 2 bases from J, leaving 9 bases between. The CDR3 runs 13 residues. Germline V gene data show CDR1 as MNHEY and CDR2 as SVGAGI. CDR3: CASSIGQQETQYF. The CDR3 region has the DNA TGTGCCAGCAGTATCGGACAGCAAGAGACCCAGTACTTC.

V and J are TRBV4-1 and TRBJ2-3, with 8 bases fitting TRBD1. CDR1 and CDR2 from the germline V gene are MGHRA and YSYEKL. J was trimmed by 1 base and V by 5 bases; bases with no gene match: 5. This CDR3 has 15 residues. The CDR3 sequence is CASSTPGQGTDTQYF. CDR3 bases: TGCGCCAGCAGCACACCGGGACAGGGCACAGATACGCAGTATTTT.